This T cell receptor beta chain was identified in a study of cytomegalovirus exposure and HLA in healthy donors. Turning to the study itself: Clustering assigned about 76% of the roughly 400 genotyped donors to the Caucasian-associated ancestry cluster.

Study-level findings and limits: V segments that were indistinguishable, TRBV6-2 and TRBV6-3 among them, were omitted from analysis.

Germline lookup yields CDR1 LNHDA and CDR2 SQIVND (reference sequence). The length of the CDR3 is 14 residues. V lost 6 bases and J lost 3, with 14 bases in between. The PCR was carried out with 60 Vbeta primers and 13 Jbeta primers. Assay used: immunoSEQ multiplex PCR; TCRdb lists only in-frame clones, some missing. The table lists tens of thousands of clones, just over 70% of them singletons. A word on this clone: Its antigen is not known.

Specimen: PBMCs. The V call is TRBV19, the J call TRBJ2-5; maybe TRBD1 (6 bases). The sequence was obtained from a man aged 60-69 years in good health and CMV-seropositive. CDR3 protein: CASSLRGKEETQYF. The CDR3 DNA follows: TGTGCCAGTAGCCTTAGGGGGAAGGAAGAGACCCAGTACTTC.